These 18 T cell receptor beta chains were all obtained from the same sample, sequenced in a study of T cells in Graves' hyperthyroidism and ophthalmopathy. It was RNA transcripts that yielded the amplified TCR beta CDR3 regions. With the HTBI primer set, the TCR CDR3 went through a first round of RT-PCR. TCRdb passed the multiplex PCR reads through MiXCR, listing each CDR3 protein once. The sample consists of approximately 600,000 distinct CDR3 sequences, approximately 15% of them appearing once. Sequencing input: blood. These receptors came from a woman under 30 with Graves' ophthalmopathy.

This chain links TRBV3-1 with TRBJ1-6; TRBD1 agrees at 7 bases. J was trimmed by 9 bases and V by 0 bases; bases with no gene match: 14. This CDR3 region has 18 residues. The germline CDR1 and CDR2 sequences are LGHDT and YNNKEL (reference sequence). CDR3 nucleotides: TGTGCCAGCAGCCAAGAAAACCCTCTGAGGGGGCTGGGTTCACCCCTCCACTTT. This translates into CASSQENPLRGLGSPLHF.

This chain links TRBV4-1 with TRBJ2-7; either TRBD1 or TRBD2 may supply D (5 bases each). Between the trimmed V and J ends, which lost 0 bases and 4 bases, there was a span of 10 bases. This CDR3 is 14 amino acids long. Germline-derived CDR1 and CDR2 are MGHRA and YSYEKL. The CDR3 region is CASSQEYRTYEQYF. CDR3 coding DNA: TGCGCCAGCAGCCAAGAATACAGGACTTACGAGCAGTACTTC.

This clonotype has a handful of counts. This chain connects TRBV6-1 to TRBJ1-2, with D possibly being TRBD1 (5 bases). The ends were cut back, 6 bases at V and 4 bases at J, with 18 bases in the middle. Germline-derived CDR1 and CDR2 are MNHNS and SASEGT. There are 15 residues in the CDR3. The CDR3 loop is CASRMPGLLVYGYTF. Written as DNA, the CDR3 is TGTGCCAGCAGAATGCCAGGGTTATTAGTCTATGGCTACACCTTC.

Concerning this clonotype itself: The junction departs from the called germline gene at one end, perhaps through a read error. The chain has TRBV10-3 and TRBJ1-6, with 8 bases lining up with TRBD1. The CDR3 contains 17 residues. Germline CDR1 is ENHRY and CDR2 is SYGVKD. The DNA of the CDR3 is TGTGCCATCAGTGCCCGACAGGGGAGCTCCTATAATTCACCCTTCCACTTT. This translates into CAISARQGSSYNSPFHF.

In this sample, this clonotype turned up many times. V is TRBV10-3 and J is TRBJ1-6; TRBD1 matches 9 bases. Germline trimming cut 5 bases from V and 15 bases from J; bases unmatched to any gene: 8. Germline V gene data show CDR1 as ENHRY and CDR2 as SYGVKD. CDR3 length: 13 residues. The CDR3 spells CAISPGQGFNLHF. CDR3 DNA: TGTGCCATCAGTCCGGGACAGGGTTTTAACCTCCACTTT.

This clonotype has just a few counts. The V call is TRBV18, the J call TRBJ2-7; 8 nucleotides agree with TRBD2. The CDR3 length is 14 residues. Germline loops: CDR1 KGHSH, CDR2 LQKENI. Trimming took 1 base from V and 3 from J; bases not matched to a gene: 2. The CDR3 here is CASSPQREFYEQYF. For the CDR3, the DNA is TGTGCCAGCTCACCACAGCGGGAGTTCTACGAGCAGTACTTC.

This clonotype appeared many times. The chain links TRBV5-5 to TRBJ2-4; D is possibly TRBD1 (6 bases). CDR3 length: 16 residues. Germline V CDR1 and CDR2: SGHKS, YYEKEE (reference sequence). V gave up 2 bases and J gave up 3 bases, with 15 bases separating them. CDR3 amino acids: CASSFGGEEVKNIQYF. DNA for the CDR3: TGTGCCAGCAGCTTTGGGGGCGAGGAGGTCAAAAACATTCAGTACTTC.

This clonotype has a count of ten or more. The V gene is TRBV20-1, the J gene TRBJ2-2; 7 bases are shared with TRBD2. This CDR3 has 14 amino acids. V shed 2 bases, J shed 6 bases, and the junction held 6 bases outside the gene matches. CDR1 is DFQATT, CDR2 SNEGSKA, per germline (reference sequence). In DNA, the CDR3 is TGCAGTGCTAGACCCCCTCTAGCGGCCGGGGAGCTGTTTTTT. Residues: CSARPPLAAGELFF.

This clonotype was seen repeatedly, ten times or more. V usage is TRBV9 and J usage is TRBJ1-2, with 10 positions matching TRBD1. The CDR3 length is 15 residues. J was trimmed by 7 bases and V by 0 bases; bases with no gene match: 6. Germline CDR1 reads SGDLS; CDR2 reads YYNGEE. The CDR3: CASSVVGQGVGGYTF. CDR3 DNA sequence: TGTGCCAGCAGCGTAGTTGGACAGGGGGTTGGTGGCTACACCTTC.

This clonotype was counted many times. The genes are TRBV20-1 and TRBJ2-1, with D perhaps matching TRBD2 (5 bases). Germline assignment: CDR1 DFQATT and CDR2 SNEGSKA (reference sequence). The CDR3 contains 16 residues. Trimming cost V 3 bases and J 4 bases, with 19 bases left between them. This chain's CDR3 is CSARRLVERTYNEQFF. The CDR3 bases are TGCAGTGCTAGGCGCCTAGTGGAGCGGACTTACAATGAGCAGTTCTTC.

The sample holds many counts of this clonotype. The V and J genes are TRBV2 and TRBJ2-5; D perhaps matches TRBD1 (7 bases). Per germline, CDR1 SNHLY and CDR2 FYNNEI. V lost 7 bases and J 5 bases, leaving 14 bases between the germline ends. This CDR3 region has 13 residues. The CDR3 DNA sequence: TGTGCCAGCATATGGCAGGGGGGTGAGACCCAGTACTTC. It specifies CASIWQGGETQYF.

This clonotype was counted at least ten times. The rearrangement joins TRBV5-1 to TRBJ2-2, with TRBD2 matching over 8 bases. The germline V gene encodes CDR1 SGHRS and CDR2 YFSETQ. This CDR3 is built from 15 residues. V dropped 1 base and J dropped 5; count of bases not matched to a gene: 4. The CDR3 nucleotides are TGCGCCAGCAGCTTGCCCGCGGGAGGAACCGGGGAGCTGTTTTTT. This encodes CASSLPAGGTGELFF.

Only a few counts were recorded for this clonotype. CDR3 loop: CASSFFGNEQYF. In nucleotides, the CDR3 is TGTGCCAGCAGTTTCTTTGGAAACGAGCAGTACTTC. The V and J genes are TRBV28 and TRBJ2-7; D uncertain. CDR3 length: 12 residues. Per germline, CDR1 MDHEN and CDR2 SYDVKM. Trimming shortened V by 3 bases and J by 5 bases, and 8 bases separated the two germline ends. Full variable domain (rest looked up from reference TRBV28 and TRBJ2-7): DVKVTQSSRYLVKRTGEKVFLECVQDMDHENMFWYRQDPGLGLRLIYFSYDVKMKEKGDIPEGYSVSREKKERFSLILESASTNQTSMYLCASSFFGNEQYFGPGTRLTVT.

The sample holds many counts of this clonotype. The V gene is TRBV6-5, the J gene TRBJ1-2; tentatively, D is TRBD1 (5 bases). Trimming took 0 bases from V and 5 from J, leaving 7 bases between them. CDR1 and CDR2 from the germline V gene are MNHEY and SVGAGI. This CDR3 is 13 amino acids long. As DNA, the CDR3 is TGTGCCAGCAGTTACTCGGGGGAGTATGGCTACACCTTC. This translates into CASSYSGEYGYTF.

This clonotype has a count of ten or more. V and J are TRBV12-3 or TRBV12-4 and TRBJ2-3; 9 bases are shared with TRBD2. The CDR3 loop spans 15 amino acids. V gave up 2 bases and J gave up 7 bases; unmatched junction bases: 7. CDR3 sequence: CASSLRAGGPNTQYF. The CDR3 bases are TGTGCCAGCAGTTTAAGGGCGGGAGGGCCTAATACGCAGTATTTT.

This clonotype was seen many times. The chain carries TRBV6-1 and TRBJ2-1; 8 nucleotides match TRBD1. CDR1 MNHNS and CDR2 SASEGT come from the germline V gene. The CDR3 runs 15 residues. Germline trimming cut 8 bases from V and 0 bases from J; bases unmatched to any gene: 6. CDR3 in DNA: TGTGCCAGCCGACCAGGGGGCCTCTCCTACAATGAGCAGTTCTTC. Its protein product is CASRPGGLSYNEQFF.

Many counts were recorded for this clonotype. Here the CDR3 DNA reads TGTGCCATCCATCAGGGAGACTCCGAGCAGTACTTC. Protein sequence: CAIHQGDSEQYF. This sequence joins TRBV10-3 and TRBJ2-7; D is tentatively TRBD1 or TRBD2 (5 bases each). The V gene lost 8 bases and the J gene lost 6 bases, with 14 bases spanning the gap. This CDR3 has 12 residues. Per germline, CDR1 ENHRY and CDR2 SYGVKD.

The gene calls are TRBV7-9 and TRBJ1-6; D uncertain. Germline assignment: CDR1 SEHNR and CDR2 FQNEAQ (reference sequence). The CDR3 contains 14 residues. Between the trimmed V and J ends, which lost 4 bases and 9 bases, there was a span of 13 bases. The CDR3 region is CASSSPGWISPLHF. DNA of the CDR3: TGTGCCAGCAGCTCCCCTGGGTGGATTTCACCCCTCCACTTT.